This T cell receptor beta chain derives from a study of T cell repertoires in cytomegalovirus infection. As for the study in general: CMV infection together with matching HLA type was indicated by public TCR beta signatures.

MiXCR was run by TCRdb on the reads, yielding one entry per CDR3 protein. Of about 740,000 distinct CDR3 sequences in the sample, 35% to 40% were seen once. This clonotype was observed at least ten times. Its antigen remains unknown. The CDR3 loop spans 13 amino acids. From germline, CDR1 is DFQATT and CDR2 SNEGSKA (reference sequence). V shed 4 bases, J shed 5 bases, and the junction held 5 bases outside the gene matches. Whole-study results and caveats: Summed frequency of shared TCR beta families picked out CMV carriers who also had the relevant HLA. HLA-C-restricted CMV clonotypes gave the most frequent clonotype in two of eight donors.

The chain recombines TRBV20-1 with TRBJ2-3, with TRBD1 matching over 8 bases. The source material was PBMCs. The TCR sequence derives from a human donor in good health (CMV status not recorded). Some clones in this sample may be carry-over from other donors' samples. CDR3 in amino acids: CSATRTGRDTQYF. The CDR3 nucleotides read TGCAGTGCTACCAGGACAGGGCGAGATACGCAGTATTTT.